The 5 T cell receptor beta chains presented below share a single source sample, sequenced in a study of cytomegalovirus exposure and HLA in healthy donors. Primers included in the PCR were 60 Vbeta and 13 Jbeta primers. Generated by immunoSEQ multiplex PCR, the TCRdb table keeps only in-frame clones and is missing some. In the table there are some 96,000 clones, over 65% of which are singletons. Sequenced sample: PBMCs. The source of these receptors is a woman aged 55-69 years in good health and CMV-seronegative.

This rearrangement joins TRBV7-9 to TRBJ2-1; possible D gene TRBD1, 7 bases. The germline V and J ends were trimmed by 8 bases and 0 bases, with 14 bases remaining between them. Germline assignment: CDR1 SEHNR and CDR2 FQNEAQ (reference sequence). The CDR3 spans 15 residues. The CDR3 spells CASSRGRSSYNEQFF. The CDR3 nucleotides are TGTGCCAGCTCCAGGGGGAGGAGCTCCTACAATGAGCAGTTCTTC.

This clone was detected once. The CDR3 nucleotides read TGTGCCAGTAGTATGGGACAGGCCTATCAGCCCCAGCATTTT. Encoded protein: CASSMGQAYQPQHF. The J gene is TRBJ1-5, the V gene TRBV19, with 8 bases matching TRBD1. Germline V gene lookup returns CDR1 LNHDA and CDR2 SQIVND (reference sequence). J lost 5 bases, V lost 3 bases, and 3 bases had no gene match. The CDR3 contains 14 residues.

V and J are TRBV30 and TRBJ2-7; 10 bases agree with TRBD2. Looked up from germline, CDR1 is GTSNPN and CDR2 is SVGIG (reference sequence). With 4 bases clipped from V and 6 bases from J, the junction kept 12 bases outside the gene matches. This CDR3 has 15 amino acids. In nucleotides, the CDR3 is TGTGCCTGGACCTACCCGACTAGCGGGCCTCGCGAGCAGTACTTC. The encoded protein is CAWTYPTSGPREQYF.

The chain joins TRBV11-2 to TRBJ1-1; no reliable D call. V gave up 3 bases and J gave up 4 bases, with 12 bases separating them. Germline CDR1 SGHAT, CDR2 FQNNGV. This CDR3 region has 14 residues. CDR3 DNA sequence: TGTGCCAGCAGCTTCGGACTCCGGGCCACTGAAGCTTTCTTT. Its protein product is CASSFGLRATEAFF. Full variable domain (outside the CDR3, taken from reference TRBV11-2 and TRBJ1-1): EAGVAQSPRYKIIEKRQSVAFWCNPISGHATLYWYQQILGQGPKLLIQFQNNGVVDDSQLPKDRFSAERLKGVDSTLKIQPAKLEDSAVYLCASSFGLRATEAFFGQGTRLTVV.

This sequence joins TRBV9 and TRBJ1-1; D not resolved. This CDR3 region has 15 residues. Trimming left V 0 bases short and J 4 bases short, with 13 bases between. Germline V gives CDR1 SGDLS, CDR2 YYNGEE. The CDR3: CASSVDQAWSTEAFF. The DNA of the CDR3 is TGTGCCAGCAGCGTAGATCAAGCTTGGAGCACTGAAGCTTTCTTT.